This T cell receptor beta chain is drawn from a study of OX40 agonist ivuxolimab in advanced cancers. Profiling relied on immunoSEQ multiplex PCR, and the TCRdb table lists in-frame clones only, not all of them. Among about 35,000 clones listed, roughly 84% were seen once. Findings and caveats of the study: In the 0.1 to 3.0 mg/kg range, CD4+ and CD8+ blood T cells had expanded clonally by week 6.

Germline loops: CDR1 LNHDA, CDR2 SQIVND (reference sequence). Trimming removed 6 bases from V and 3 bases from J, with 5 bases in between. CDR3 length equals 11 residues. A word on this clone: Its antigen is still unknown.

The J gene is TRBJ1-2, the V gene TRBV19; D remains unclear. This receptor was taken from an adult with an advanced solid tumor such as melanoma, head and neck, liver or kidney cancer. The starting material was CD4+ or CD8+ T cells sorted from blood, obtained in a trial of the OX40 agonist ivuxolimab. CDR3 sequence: CASRRDYGYTF. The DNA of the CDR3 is TGTGCCAGTAGACGTGACTATGGCTACACCTTC.